The following is a TCR beta chain sequence with its context. Its antigen is unidentified. 13 Jbeta primers and 60 Vbeta primers were used for the PCR. Some clones are missing from TCRdb's copy, which holds only in-frame ones; the method was immunoSEQ multiplex PCR. The sample shows about 120,000 clones, approximately 80% of them seen only once. These data are taken from a study of cytomegalovirus exposure and HLA in healthy donors. This CDR3 is built from 15 residues. Germline V gene data show CDR1 as SGHTA and CDR2 as FQGNSA. Trimming left V 7 bases short and J 2 bases short, with 18 bases between. Study results and limitations: Upon later analysis, HLA-associated TCR beta chains proved more clonally expanded than other, equally common chains. Previous analysis showed most TCR beta V segments were productive about 87% or about 30% of the time. A later analysis associated about 18,000 TCR beta sequences with HLA alleles at a 0.05 false discovery rate. Some public TCRs appeared in many individuals, while most sequences were rare.

This receptor was taken from a man between 45 and 60 years old in good health and CMV-seronegative. The chain links TRBV7-2 to TRBJ2-7; a possible D gene is TRBD1 (5 bases). The sequenced material came from PBMCs. The CDR3 is CASTVRGHHTYEQYF. CDR3 DNA: TGTGCCAGCACCGTCCGAGGACACCATACCTACGAGCAGTACTTC.